This TCR beta chain was retrieved from a study of cytomegalovirus exposure and HLA in healthy donors. The PCR contained 60 Vbeta and 13 Jbeta primers. Sequenced by immunoSEQ multiplex PCR; TCRdb stores in-frame clones only, minus some. The data contain fewer than 200,000 clones, under 70% of them singletons. Details on this clone: Its antigen is unidentified.

General study results and limits: The classifier reportedly diagnosed cytomegalovirus status with high specificity and sensitivity. Judged likely to be a sequencing artifact was a cluster of highly shared sequence variants.

This CDR3 region has 15 residues. Germline CDR1 and CDR2: MNHEY and SMNVEV (reference sequence). V was shortened by 3 bases and J by 5 bases, with 14 bases between the two germline ends. Each of the donors was a healthy bone marrow donor. Though probably carrying unrecorded immune exposures, donors were nominally healthy at sampling. The sequencing input was PBMCs. The rearrangement joins TRBV27 to TRBJ2-1; D is possibly TRBD2 (6 bases). The receptor's source is a woman between 40 and 50 years old in good health and CMV-seropositive. The CDR3 sequence: CASSFGLRTNNEQFF. Written as DNA, the CDR3 is TGTGCCAGCAGTTTTGGACTAAGAACCAACAATGAGCAGTTCTTC.